Listed below are T cell receptor beta chains from one sample, sequenced in a study of blood T cell repertoires in COVID-19. TCRdb's table, derived via immunoSEQ multiplex PCR, lists solely in-frame clones and lacks some. The table shows 450,000 or so clones, with around 90% occurring only once. Material for sequencing was peripheral blood. These receptors were taken from a man aged 18 to 30 with COVID-19, enrolled during active disease. The CDR3 runs from the conserved cysteine through the conserved F or W. Each record gives: clone size, J gene, D gene, V gene, CDR3 protein, CDR3 DNA. A D gene is named only where the DNA matches it firmly. Clone sizes are given selectively: once, few, many, or a class where the clone is expanded.

>.|TRBJ2-5|.|TRBV24-1
CATSDLSGGQETQYF
TGTGCCACCAGTGATCTATCAGGAGGACAAGAGACCCAGTACTTC
>few|TRBJ1-6|.|TRBV10-3
CAIWTEGSPLHF
TGTGCCATCTGGACTGAAGGGTCACCCCTCCACTTT
>.|TRBJ2-7|TRBD1|TRBV19
CASSKGGSSYEQYF
TGTGCCAGTAGTAAAGGGGGCAGCTCCTACGAGCAGTACTTC
>once|TRBJ2-7|.|TRBV11-2
CASSLDRHEQYF
TGTGCCAGCAGCTTAGATCGTCACGAGCAGTACTTC
>.|TRBJ2-1|TRBD2|TRBV7-8
CASSFSGAGEQFF
TGTGCCAGCAGCTTTAGCGGGGCGGGTGAGCAGTTCTTC
>.|TRBJ2-3|.|TRBV19
CASARQATDTQYF
TGTGCCAGTGCGCGACAGGCCACAGATACGCAGTATTTT
>.|TRBJ2-7|TRBD1|TRBV13
CASTRGPGDEQYF
TGTGCCAGCACTAGGGGGCCAGGGGACGAGCAGTACTTC
>.|TRBJ2-7|TRBD2|TRBV18
CASSHTGTSGSSPREQYF
TGTGCCAGCTCACATACTGGGACTAGCGGGAGTTCTCCGCGGGAGCAGTACTTC
>.|TRBJ2-1|.|TRBV6-1
CASSDGGSHNEQFF
TGTGCCAGCAGTGATGGGGGGTCTCACAATGAGCAGTTCTTC
>few|TRBJ2-1|.|TRBV27
CASSLLLAGGNEQFF
TGTGCCAGCAGTTTACTGTTGGCGGGCGGCAATGAGCAGTTCTTC
>.|TRBJ2-1|TRBD2|TRBV7-6
CASSLVGGSSYNEQFF
TGTGCCAGCAGCTTAGTGGGCGGGAGCTCCTACAATGAGCAGTTCTTC
>.|TRBJ2-7|TRBD2|TRBV12-5
CASGLHSSGRALYEQYF
TGTGCTAGTGGCCTACACTCCAGCGGGAGGGCCCTCTACGAGCAGTACTTC
>.|TRBJ1-1|.|TRBV2
CASSVQPNTEAFF
TGTGCCAGCAGCGTACAGCCAAACACTGAAGCTTTCTTT
>.|TRBJ2-2|.|TRBV12-2
CASRPIPQTSGANTGELFF
TGTGCAAGTCGCCCTATCCCCCAGACTAGCGGGGCGAACACCGGGGAGCTGTTTTTT
>.|TRBJ1-4|.|TRBV27
CASRPVATNEKLFF
TGTGCCAGCAGGCCGGTGGCAACTAATGAAAAACTGTTTTTT
>.|TRBJ1-5|TRBD1|TRBV12-3/TRBV12-4
CASGRQGLPQHF
TGTGCCAGCGGAAGACAGGGCCTGCCCCAGCATTTT
>.|TRBJ2-3|.|TRBV18
CASSPPIPRGTDTQYF
TGTGCCAGCTCACCACCGATCCCCAGGGGCACAGATACGCAGTATTTT
>.|TRBJ1-1|.|TRBV12-3/TRBV12-4
CASSLEPHTEAFF
TGTGCCAGCAGTTTAGAGCCGCACACTGAAGCTTTCTTT
>.|TRBJ2-3|.|TRBV5-1
CASSTLLTGEDTQYF
TGCGCCAGCAGTACATTATTAACGGGGGAAGATACGCAGTATTTT
>.|TRBJ1-6|.|TRBV7-9
CASSRTGYNSPLHF
TGTGCCAGCAGCCGTACAGGGTACAATTCACCCCTCCACTTT
>.|TRBJ2-1|.|TRBV2
CASSERGTSSYNEQFF
TGTGCCAGCAGTGAACGAGGGACATCCTCCTACAATGAGCAGTTCTTC
>.|TRBJ2-7|.|TRBV7-9
CASSLGVMEYF
TGTGCCAGCAGCTTAGGAGTTATGGAGTACTTC
>.|TRBJ2-7|.|TRBV14
CASSLSNRDYEQYF
TGTGCCAGCAGCCTGTCAAACAGAGACTACGAGCAGTACTTC
>.|TRBJ1-5|TRBD1|TRBV19
CASSIRQGASQPQHF
TGTGCCAGTAGTATTCGACAGGGGGCAAGTCAGCCCCAGCATTTT
>.|TRBJ2-7|TRBD1|TRBV6-6
CASSSWDRGNYEQYF
TGTGCCAGCAGTTCGTGGGACAGGGGCAACTACGAGCAGTACTTC
>.|TRBJ1-1|.|TRBV10-2
CASSEPGSGGGGTEAFF
TGCGCCAGCAGTGAGCCGGGTAGCGGGGGAGGAGGCACTGAAGCTTTCTTT
>.|TRBJ2-7|TRBD1|TRBV24-1
CATGGDRGHEQYF
TGTGCCACCGGCGGGGACAGGGGACACGAGCAGTACTTC
>.|TRBJ2-3|TRBD2|TRBV5-5
CASRRLAGVIDTQYF
TGTGCCAGCAGGAGACTAGCGGGAGTCATAGATACGCAGTATTTT